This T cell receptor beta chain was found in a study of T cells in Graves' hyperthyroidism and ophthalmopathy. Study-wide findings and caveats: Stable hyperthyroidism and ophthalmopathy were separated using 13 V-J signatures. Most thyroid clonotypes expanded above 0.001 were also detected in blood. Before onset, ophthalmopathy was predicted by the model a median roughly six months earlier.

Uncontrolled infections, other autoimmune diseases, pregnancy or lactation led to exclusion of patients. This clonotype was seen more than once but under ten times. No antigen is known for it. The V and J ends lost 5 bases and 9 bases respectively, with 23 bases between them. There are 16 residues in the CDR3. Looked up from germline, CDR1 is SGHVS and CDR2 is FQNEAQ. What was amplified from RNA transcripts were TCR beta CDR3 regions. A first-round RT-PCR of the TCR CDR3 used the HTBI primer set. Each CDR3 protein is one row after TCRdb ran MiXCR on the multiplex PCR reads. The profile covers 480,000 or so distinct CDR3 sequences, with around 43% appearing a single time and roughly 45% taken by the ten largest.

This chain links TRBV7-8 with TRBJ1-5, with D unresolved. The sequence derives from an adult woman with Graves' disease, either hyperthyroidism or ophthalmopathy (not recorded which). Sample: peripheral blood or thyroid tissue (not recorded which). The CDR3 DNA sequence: TGTGCCAGCAGCCCCCGGGAGGGTGGCTTGCTTTGGCCCCAGCATTTT. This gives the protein CASSPREGGLLWPQHF.